These 12 T cell receptor beta chains were all obtained from the same sample, sequenced in a study of T cell changes during pregnancy in multiple sclerosis. Assay used: immunoSEQ multiplex PCR; TCRdb lists only in-frame clones, some missing. The repertoire holds 40,000 or so clones, about 90% seen once, with roughly a quarter in the top ten. The input for sequencing was CD8+ T cells from peripheral blood mononuclear cells, taken before pregnancy. These receptors came from a female donor with multiple sclerosis, enrolled in a pregnancy study.

This sequence joins TRBV7-9 and TRBJ2-3, with D unclear. Germline loops: CDR1 SEHNR, CDR2 FQNEAQ (reference sequence). This CDR3 is built from 17 residues. V shed 3 bases and J shed 1 base, with 17 bases lying between them. The CDR3 nucleotides read TGTGCCAGCAGCTTGAGCGAGCGAACGATGGGCACAGATACGCAGTATTTT. This translates into CASSLSERTMGTDTQYF.

This clone was counted a single time. CDR3 DNA sequence: TGTGCCAGTAGGGGGGCACGCAGCGGGGAGCTGTTTTTT. Its translation is CASRGARSGELFF. J is TRBJ2-2 and V is TRBV19, with D possibly matching TRBD1 (6 bases). Trimming cost V 6 bases and J 7 bases, with 12 bases left between them. The CDR3 totals 13 residues. Germline lookup yields CDR1 LNHDA and CDR2 SQIVND (reference sequence). The whole variable domain, filled in from reference TRBV19 and TRBJ2-2, reads DGGITQSPKYLFRKEGQNVTLSCEQNLNHDAMYWYRQDPGQGLRLIYYSQIVNDFQKGDIAEGYSVSREKKESFPLTVTSAQKNPTAFYLCASRGARSGELFFGEGSRLTVL.

Written as DNA, the CDR3 is TGTGCCAGCAGACTAGCGGGGGCCTACCAAGAGACCCAGTACTTC. Translating gives CASRLAGAYQETQYF. The J gene is TRBJ2-5, the V gene TRBV27; TRBD2 matches at 11 bases. Trimming took 6 bases from V and 0 from J; bases not matched to a gene: 3. Germline lookup yields CDR1 MNHEY and CDR2 SMNVEV (reference sequence). The CDR3 sequence is 15 residues long.

This clone was seen a single time. This chain connects TRBV28 to TRBJ2-5; 10 bases line up with TRBD1. CDR1 is MDHEN and CDR2 is SYDVKM in the germline V gene. The CDR3 consists of 16 residues. V shed 3 bases, J shed 3 bases, and the junction held 7 bases outside the gene matches. The CDR3 DNA reads as TGTGCCAGCAGTTTGATCCCCGGGACAGGGGAAGAGACCCAGTACTTC. Amino acid sequence: CASSLIPGTGEETQYF.

This clone was picked up one time. The V call is TRBV9, the J call TRBJ2-3, with 7 bases lining up with TRBD1. This CDR3 has 15 residues. J lost 9 bases, V lost 1 base, and 11 bases had no gene match. Germline V lookup: CDR1 SGDLS, CDR2 YYNGEE. CDR3 sequence (DNA): TGTGCCAGCAGCGTAAGCCGGGACAGAGGGGGCACGCAGTATTTT. Protein: CASSVSRDRGGTQYF.

The V gene is TRBV14, the J gene TRBJ2-7, with 8 bases aligning to TRBD2. J gave up 3 bases and V 4 bases, and 8 bases lay outside the gene matches. This CDR3 is 15 amino acids long. In germline, CDR1 is SGHDN, CDR2 FVKESK. CDR3 region: CASSPGTRALYEQYF. CDR3 coding DNA: TGTGCCAGCAGCCCCGGGACTAGGGCTCTCTACGAGCAGTACTTC. The full variable domain, in which reference TRBV14 and TRBJ2-7 provide the parts outside the CDR3, is EAGVTQFPSHSVIEKGQTVTLRCDPISGHDNLYWYRRVMGKEIKFLLHFVKESKQDESGMPNNRFLAERTGGTYSTLKVQPAELEDSGVYFCASSPGTRALYEQYFGPGTRLTVT.

This chain joins TRBV7-9 and TRBJ1-1; D unclear. CDR1 and CDR2 (germline): SEHNR, FQNEAQ (reference sequence). The CDR3 is 16 residues long. V dropped 5 bases and J dropped 4 bases, with 20 bases sitting between them. The CDR3 sequence: CASSGWFEGNFTEAFF. The CDR3 coding sequence is TGTGCCAGCAGCGGTTGGTTCGAGGGAAACTTCACTGAAGCTTTCTTT. The full variable domain, completed using reference TRBV7-9 and TRBJ1-1, is DTGVSQNPRHKITKRGQNVTFRCDPISEHNRLYWYRQTLGQGPEFLTYFQNEAQLEKSRLLSDRFSAERPKGSFSTLEIQRTEQGDSAMYLCASSGWFEGNFTEAFFGQGTRLTVV.

V usage is TRBV2 and J usage is TRBJ2-3, with D perhaps matching TRBD2 (5 bases). V dropped 4 bases and J dropped 2 bases, with 13 bases sitting between them. Germline values: CDR1 SNHLY, CDR2 FYNNEI. This CDR3 contains 15 residues. CDR3 loop: CASSARSSHTDTQYF. The CDR3 DNA follows: TGTGCCAGCAGTGCGAGGTCTAGCCACACAGATACGCAGTATTTT.

The chain joins TRBV18 to TRBJ2-6; a possible D gene is TRBD2 (6 bases). The CDR3 runs 17 residues. The germline V gene has CDR1 KGHSH and CDR2 LQKENI. Trimming pared 4 bases from V and 2 bases from J, leaving 15 bases between. CDR3 DNA: TGTGCCAGCTCACTGAAGGAGTCGGGGGCTGGGGCCAACGTCCTGACTTTC. This sequence encodes CASSLKESGAGANVLTF.

The chain uses TRBV7-9 and TRBJ2-7, with 14 bases fitting TRBD2. V shed 5 bases and J 3 bases; nucleotides not matched to a gene: 6. This CDR3 has 16 amino acids. CDR1 and CDR2 (germline): SEHNR, FQNEAQ (reference sequence). CDR3 DNA: TGTGCCAGCAGCACCGGGACTAGCGGGAGAAACTACGAGCAGTACTTC. As protein: CASSTGTSGRNYEQYF.

CDR3 in DNA: TGCGCCAGCAGCCAAGGGACAGGGGTTGAAGCTTTCTTT. Its translation is CASSQGTGVEAFF. V and J are TRBV4-1 and TRBJ1-1; TRBD1 matches 9 bases. Germline V gene lookup returns CDR1 MGHRA and CDR2 YSYEKL. The trim removed 1 base at V and 7 bases at J, leaving 1 base unmatched. CDR3 length equals 13 residues.

This clone came up once. The chain links TRBV15 to TRBJ1-1; no clear D. Trimming removed 3 bases from V and 4 bases from J, with 18 bases in between. This CDR3 region has 16 residues. Germline V gene data show CDR1 as LNHNV and CDR2 as YYDKDF (reference sequence). Here the CDR3 reads CATSRLPSGLGTEAFF. Here the CDR3 DNA reads TGTGCCACCAGCAGGCTCCCCTCAGGCCTCGGCACTGAAGCTTTCTTT.